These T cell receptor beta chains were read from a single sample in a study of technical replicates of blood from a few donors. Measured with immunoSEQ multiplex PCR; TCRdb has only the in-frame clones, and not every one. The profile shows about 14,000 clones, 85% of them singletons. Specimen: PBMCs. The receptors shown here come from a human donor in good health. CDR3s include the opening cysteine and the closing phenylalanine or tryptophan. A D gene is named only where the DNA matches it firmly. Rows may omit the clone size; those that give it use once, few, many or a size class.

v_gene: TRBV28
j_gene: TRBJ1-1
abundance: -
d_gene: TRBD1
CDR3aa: CASSLGQLNTEAFF

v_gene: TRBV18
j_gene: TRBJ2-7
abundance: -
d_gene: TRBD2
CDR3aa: CASSFSGRAAEQYF

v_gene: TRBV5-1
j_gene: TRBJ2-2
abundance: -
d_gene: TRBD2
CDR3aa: CASSLRGGRGTGELFF

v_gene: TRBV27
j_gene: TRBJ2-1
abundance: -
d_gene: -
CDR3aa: CASSHKINEQFF

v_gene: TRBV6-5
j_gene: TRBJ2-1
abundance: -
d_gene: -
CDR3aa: CASTSRGMGNEQFF

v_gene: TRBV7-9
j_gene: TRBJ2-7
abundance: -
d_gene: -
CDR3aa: CASSRLGLYEQYF

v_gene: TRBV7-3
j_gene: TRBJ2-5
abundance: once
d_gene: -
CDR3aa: CASSQRAGETQYF

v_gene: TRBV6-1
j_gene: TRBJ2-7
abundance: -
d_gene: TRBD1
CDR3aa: CASRRPGQGVHEQYF

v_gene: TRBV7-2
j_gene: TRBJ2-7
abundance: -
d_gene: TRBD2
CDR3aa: CASSPAGTSGTYEQYF

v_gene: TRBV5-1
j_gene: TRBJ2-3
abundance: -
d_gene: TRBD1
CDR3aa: CASSSQGISTDTQYF

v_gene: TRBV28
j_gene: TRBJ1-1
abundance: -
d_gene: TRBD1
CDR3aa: CASSANPGTGRTEAFF

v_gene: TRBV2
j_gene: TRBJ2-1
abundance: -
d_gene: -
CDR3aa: CASSAREGANNEQFF

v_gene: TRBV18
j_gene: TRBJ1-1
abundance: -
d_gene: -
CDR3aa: CASSANRNTEAFF

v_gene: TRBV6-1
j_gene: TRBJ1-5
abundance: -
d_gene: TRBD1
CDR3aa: CASSVQGEGNQPQHF

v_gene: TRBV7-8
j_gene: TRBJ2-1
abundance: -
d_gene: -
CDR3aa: CASSLVGGSSNNEQFF

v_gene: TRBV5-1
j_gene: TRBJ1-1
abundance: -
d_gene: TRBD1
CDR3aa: CASSLQDRGNTEAFF

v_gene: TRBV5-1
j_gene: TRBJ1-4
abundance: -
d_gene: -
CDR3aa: CASSLVGARDEKLFF

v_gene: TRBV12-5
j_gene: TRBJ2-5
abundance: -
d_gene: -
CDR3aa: CASGPPEMLETQYF

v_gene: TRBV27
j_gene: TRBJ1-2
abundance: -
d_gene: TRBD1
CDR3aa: CASSPTQGQNYGYTF

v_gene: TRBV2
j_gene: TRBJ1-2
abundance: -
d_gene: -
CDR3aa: CASSYSDPGVDGYTF

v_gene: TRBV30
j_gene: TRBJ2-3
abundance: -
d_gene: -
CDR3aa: CAWSEDFWATDTQYF

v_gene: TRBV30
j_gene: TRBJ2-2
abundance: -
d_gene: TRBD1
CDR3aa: CAWSKKGQGTGELFF

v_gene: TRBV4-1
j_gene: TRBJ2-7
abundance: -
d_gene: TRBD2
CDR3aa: CASSHLAGGSYEQYF

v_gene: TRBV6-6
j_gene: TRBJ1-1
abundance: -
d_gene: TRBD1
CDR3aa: CASSTPRDRDNTEAFF

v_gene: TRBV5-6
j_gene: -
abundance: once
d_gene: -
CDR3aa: CASSFGGPYEQYF

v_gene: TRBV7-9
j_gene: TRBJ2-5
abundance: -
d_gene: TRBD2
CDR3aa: CASSLTTSGIGTQYF

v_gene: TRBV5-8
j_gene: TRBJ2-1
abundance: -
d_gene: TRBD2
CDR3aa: CASSYASGASYNEQFF

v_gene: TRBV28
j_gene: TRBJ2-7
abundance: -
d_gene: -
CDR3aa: CASSLTGDNSYEQYF

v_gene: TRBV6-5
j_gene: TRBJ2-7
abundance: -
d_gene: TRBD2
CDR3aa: CASITPGGHEQYF

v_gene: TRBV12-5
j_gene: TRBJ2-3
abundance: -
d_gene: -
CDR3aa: CASGFDPRRVHTDTQYF

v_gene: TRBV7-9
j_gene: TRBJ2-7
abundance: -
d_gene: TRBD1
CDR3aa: CASSLRDRGPDEQYF

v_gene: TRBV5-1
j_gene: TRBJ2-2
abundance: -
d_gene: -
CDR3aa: CASSSQPLGTGTTGELFF

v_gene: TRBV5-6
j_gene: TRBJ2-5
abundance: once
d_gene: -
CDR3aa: CASRAGGLGETQYF

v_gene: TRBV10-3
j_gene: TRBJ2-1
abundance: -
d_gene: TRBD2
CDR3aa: CAISGGTSGEQFF

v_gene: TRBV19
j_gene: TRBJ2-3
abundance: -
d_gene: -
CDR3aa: CASSIELEADTQYF

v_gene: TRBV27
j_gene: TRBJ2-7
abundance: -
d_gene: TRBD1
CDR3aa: CASSSLGQGNYEQYF

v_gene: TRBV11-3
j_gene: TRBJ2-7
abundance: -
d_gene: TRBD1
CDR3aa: CASSSGQGASYEQYF

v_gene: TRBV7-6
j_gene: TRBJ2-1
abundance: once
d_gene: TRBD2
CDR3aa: CASSWTSEYNEQFF

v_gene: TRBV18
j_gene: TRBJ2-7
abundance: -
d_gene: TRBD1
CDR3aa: CASSPGNAGGGEQYF

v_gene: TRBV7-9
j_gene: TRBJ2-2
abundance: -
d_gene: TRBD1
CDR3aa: CASSLGQGAVGELFF

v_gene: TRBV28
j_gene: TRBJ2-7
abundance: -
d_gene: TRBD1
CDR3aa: CASSLNWQGAYEQYF

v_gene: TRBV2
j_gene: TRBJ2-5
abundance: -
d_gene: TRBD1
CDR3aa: CASSENRGRETQYF

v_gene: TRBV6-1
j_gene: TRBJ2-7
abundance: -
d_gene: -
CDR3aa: CASRRTFPSYEQYF

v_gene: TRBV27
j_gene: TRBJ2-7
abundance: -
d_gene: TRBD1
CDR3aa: CASSLTGTEQYF

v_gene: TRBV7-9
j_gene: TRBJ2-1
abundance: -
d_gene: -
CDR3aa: CASSLAGVNEQFF

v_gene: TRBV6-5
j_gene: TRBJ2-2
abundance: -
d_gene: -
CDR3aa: CASSLANTGELFF

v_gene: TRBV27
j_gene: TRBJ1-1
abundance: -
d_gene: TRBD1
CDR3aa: CASSTATGVGTEAFF

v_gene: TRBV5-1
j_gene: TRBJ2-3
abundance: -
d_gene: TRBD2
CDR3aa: CASSLLAGSSTDTQYF

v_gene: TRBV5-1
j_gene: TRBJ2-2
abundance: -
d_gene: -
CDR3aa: CATRGQLNTGELFF

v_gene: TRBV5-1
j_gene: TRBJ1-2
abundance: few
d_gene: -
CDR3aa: CASSWALDSGNYGYTF

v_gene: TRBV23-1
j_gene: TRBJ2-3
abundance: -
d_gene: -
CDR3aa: CASSQYPSSCTDTQYF

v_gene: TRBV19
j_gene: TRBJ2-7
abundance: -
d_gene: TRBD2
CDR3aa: CASRGTRLSEQYF

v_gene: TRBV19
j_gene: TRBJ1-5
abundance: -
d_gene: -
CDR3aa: CASSPPGFQPQHF

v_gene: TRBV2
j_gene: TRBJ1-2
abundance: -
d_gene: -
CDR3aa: CASSEAGPGYTF

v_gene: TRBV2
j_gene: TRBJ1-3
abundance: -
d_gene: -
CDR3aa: CASSEQVGNTIYF